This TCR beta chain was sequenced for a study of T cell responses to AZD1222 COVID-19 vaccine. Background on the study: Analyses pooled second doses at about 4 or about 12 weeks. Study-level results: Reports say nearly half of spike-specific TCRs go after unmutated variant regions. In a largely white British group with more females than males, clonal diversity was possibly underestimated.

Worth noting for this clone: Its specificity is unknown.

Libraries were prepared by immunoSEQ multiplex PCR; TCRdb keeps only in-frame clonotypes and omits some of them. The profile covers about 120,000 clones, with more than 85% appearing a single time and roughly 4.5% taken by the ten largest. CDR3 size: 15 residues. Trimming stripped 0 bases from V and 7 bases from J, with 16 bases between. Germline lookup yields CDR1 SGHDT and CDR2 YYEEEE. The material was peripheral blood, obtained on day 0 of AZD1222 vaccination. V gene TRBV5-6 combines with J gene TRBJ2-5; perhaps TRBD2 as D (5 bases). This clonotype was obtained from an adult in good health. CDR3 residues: CASSLGLGHGGTQYF. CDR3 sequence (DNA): TGTGCCAGCAGCTTGGGTTTAGGCCATGGAGGGACCCAGTACTTC.